The T cell receptor beta chain under discussion was sequenced for a study of blood T cell repertoires in COVID-19 (dated by TCRdb to the early 2020s). Some background on the complete study: Samples from collaborators originated in the United States, Italy and Spain and spanned both the acute and convalescent phases of COVID-19. The material from the prospective study consisted of cDNA or gDNA derived from T cells, B-cell-depleted T cells, or PBMCs. Subjects who had been exposed to COVID-19, were actively infected with it, or had recovered from it provided the deeply sampled blood TCRbeta repertoires that made up the dataset. A freely available public database, intended as a resource for researchers studying the immune response to SARS-CoV-2, is where the repertoires were released. The samples were drawn from two sources: the first 160 participants of the ongoing ImmuneRACE study, and 950 to 1,500 subjects contributed by 6 global collaborators. A de-identified subject ID, COVID-19 status, age in years and sex were almost always included in the sample metadata. Where available, HLA class I and class II types were taken from metadata supplied by the sample provider and were not determined by assay-based typing.

TCRbeta CDR3 regions were amplified from genomic DNA using the immunoSEQ Assay, a bias-controlled multiplex PCR. Under the source paper's analysis protocol: The number of nucleated cells in each sample was estimated by amplification of reference gene primers within the assay. To quantify the absolute abundance of each unique TCRbeta CDR3 rearrangement, sequence reads were collapsed and filtered. For each sample, productive Simpson clonality was calculated as the square root of Simpson's diversity index across productive rearrangements. Imported from immuneACCESS, the table was reduced by TCRdb to in-frame sequences with V and J called. These copies leave out some clones; in studies compared against another copy, an unresolved V gene accounts for under half, and the cause of the remainder is not known. The DNA gave D and trimming, while V, J and clone size come from that table. The sample table lists under 200,000 clones, around nine tenths of them with a count of one. The ten largest make up approximately 5.5% of the sample.

The paper as a whole reports these results and caveats: Clinical and demographic metadata were provided uncurated, with the amount varying by source and participant.

The cysteine opens and the phenylalanine closes a CDR3 of 14 amino acids. Only CDR3 DNA remains: 42 bases, in frame from the first base. Trimming removed 7 bases from V and 6 bases from J, leaving 16 bases between the germline ends. The germline V gene (reference sequence) supplies CDR1 LNHDA and CDR2 SQIVND. Each collaborating institution followed its own protocols to collect whole blood in K2EDTA tubes. For TCRbeta analysis, collaborator samples were shipped as frozen whole blood, as isolated PBMCs, or as DNA extracted from either sample type. As regards this clone: Its recognized antigen is unknown. One base away there is no much larger clone; base qualities are not given.

Sequencing input: peripheral blood. Recombination joined TRBV19 with TRBJ1-5; the D gene identity is not certain. The sequence came from a man aged 35 to 55 with active or convalescent COVID-19. The CDR3 has the sequence CASTEADYSQPQHF. In nucleotides, the sequence is TGTGCCAGTACCGAGGCAGACTACTCTCAGCCCCAGCATTTT.